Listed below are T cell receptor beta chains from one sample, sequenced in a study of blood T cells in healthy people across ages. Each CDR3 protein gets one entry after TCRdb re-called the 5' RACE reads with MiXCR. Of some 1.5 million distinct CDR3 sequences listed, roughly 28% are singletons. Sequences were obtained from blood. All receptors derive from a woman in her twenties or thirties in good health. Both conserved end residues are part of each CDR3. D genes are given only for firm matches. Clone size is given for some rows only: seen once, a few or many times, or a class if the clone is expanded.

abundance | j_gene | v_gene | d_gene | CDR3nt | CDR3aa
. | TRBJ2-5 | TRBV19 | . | TGTGCCAGTAGTATGGGGGAGGTGCAGTACTTC | CASSMGEVQYF
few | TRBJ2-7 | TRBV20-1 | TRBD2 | TGCAGTGCTAGATGGGCTAGCGGCTCCTACGAGCAGTACTTC | CSARWASGSYEQYF
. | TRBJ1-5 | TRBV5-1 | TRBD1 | TGCGTCAGCAGCCCCGGAACGGGACAGGGTAATCAGCCCCAGCATTTT | CVSSPGTGQGNQPQHF
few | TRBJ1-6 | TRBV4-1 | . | TGCGCCAGCAGCCCCCAGAGGCAGATTAATTCACCCCTCCACTTT | CASSPQRQINSPLHF
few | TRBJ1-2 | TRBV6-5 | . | TGTGCCAGCAGTTACTCGATAGGGGCCGGCGGCTATGGCTACACCTTC | CASSYSIGAGGYGYTF
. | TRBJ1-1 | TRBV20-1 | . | TGCAGTGTCTTTTTTATCGGGATCCCTGAAGCTTTCTTT | CSVFFIGIPEAFF
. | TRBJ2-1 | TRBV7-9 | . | TGTGCCAGCACCCTGGGGGGCCGATTTCCCAATGAGCAGTTCTTC | CASTLGGRFPNEQFF
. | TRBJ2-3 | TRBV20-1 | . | TGCAGTGTACCGAAGGCGCGATGGGATACAGATGCGCAGTATTTT | CSVPKARWDTDAQYF
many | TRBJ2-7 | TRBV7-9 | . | TGTGCCAGCAGGGGACCAGACCCTGAGGCCTACGAGCAGTACTTC | CASRGPDPEAYEQYF
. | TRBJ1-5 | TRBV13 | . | TGTGCCAGCAGCTTAGTGGGGGGGGGTCGCCGTAGCAATCAGCCCCAGCATTTT | CASSLVGGGRRSNQPQHF
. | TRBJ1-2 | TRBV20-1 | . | TGCAGTGCTAGAGATATTCCGAAAGACTATGGCTACACCTTC | CSARDIPKDYGYTF
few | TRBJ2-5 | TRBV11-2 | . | TGTGCCAGCAAACTAGAGGGAGAGCAGTACTTC | CASKLEGEQYF
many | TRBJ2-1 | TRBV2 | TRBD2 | TGTGCCAGCAGTGAACTAGCGGGAGGACACAATGAGCAGTTCTTC | CASSELAGGHNEQFF
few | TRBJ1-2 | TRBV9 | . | TGTGCCAGCAGCGTCGGAGAGGGCAGGGATGTTGATGGCTACACCTTC | CASSVGEGRDVDGYTF
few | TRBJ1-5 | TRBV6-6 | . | TGTGCCAGCAGTTTTGTTTTCAGTAAGCGACAGCCCCAGCATTTT | CASSFVFSKRQPQHF
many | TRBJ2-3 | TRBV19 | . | TGTGCCAGCAGCACTCGCGGCGATACGCAGTATTTT | CASSTRGDTQYF
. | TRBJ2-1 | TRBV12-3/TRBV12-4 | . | TGTGCCAGCAGTTTCCCCAGCGGCTCCTACAATGAGCAGTTCTTC | CASSFPSGSYNEQFF
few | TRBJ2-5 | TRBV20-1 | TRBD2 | TGCAGTGCTGGGGAAATTAGCGGGGGTCAAGAGACCCAGTACTTC | CSAGEISGGQETQYF
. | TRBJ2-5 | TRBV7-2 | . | TGTGCCAGCAGGACACTATTGGCTGAGACCCAGTACTTC | CASRTLLAETQYF
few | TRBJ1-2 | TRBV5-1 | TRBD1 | TGCGCCAGCAGCGAGCGAGGAGGGACAGGGGCCAACTATGGCTACACCTTC | CASSERGGTGANYGYTF
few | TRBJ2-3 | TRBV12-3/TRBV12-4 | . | TGTGCCAGCAGTCTGGGCAGGTCGGCTAGCACAGATACGCAGTATTTT | CASSLGRSASTDTQYF
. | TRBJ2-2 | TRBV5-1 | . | TGCGCCAGCAGCTCAGACACCTTCGAGCTGTTTTTT | CASSSDTFELFF
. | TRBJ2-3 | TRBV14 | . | TGTGCCAGCAGCCAAGGAAATCGGGGCCGGGGCACGCAGTATTTT | CASSQGNRGRGTQYF
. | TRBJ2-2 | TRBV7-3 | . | TGTGCCAGCAGCTCCACGAGGACCGTGAACACCGGGGAGCGGTTTTTT | CASSSTRTVNTGERFF
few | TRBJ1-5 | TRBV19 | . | TGTGCCAGTAGTAGTTCCATCAATCAGCCCCAGCATTTT | CASSSSINQPQHF
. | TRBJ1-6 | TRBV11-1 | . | TGTGCCAGCAGCGGCAACCCTCTCGGACGAGGTTCACCCCTCCACTTT | CASSGNPLGRGSPLHF
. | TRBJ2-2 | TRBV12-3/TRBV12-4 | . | TGTGCCAGCAGTCCGGACCCCGGGGAGCTGTTTTTT | CASSPDPGELFF
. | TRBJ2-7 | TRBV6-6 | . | TGTGCCAGCAGTTACTCGAGAACGGGGTGGGCATACGAGCAGTACTTC | CASSYSRTGWAYEQYF
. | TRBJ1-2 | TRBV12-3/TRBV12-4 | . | TGTGCCAGCGGCCCGATGGGGTCGCTCCTTAACTATGGCTACACCTTC | CASGPMGSLLNYGYTF
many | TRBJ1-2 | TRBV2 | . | TGCGCCAGCAGCTACCGGGACGGCTATGGCTACACCTTC | CASSYRDGYGYTF
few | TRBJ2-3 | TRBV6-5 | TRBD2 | TGTGCCAGCAGTAGAACGGGGGGATCCTCCACAGATACGCAGTATTTT | CASSRTGGSSTDTQYF
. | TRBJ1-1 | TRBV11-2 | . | TGTGCCAGCAGCTTAGCCGATTCAGGCACTGAAGCTTTCTTT | CASSLADSGTEAFF
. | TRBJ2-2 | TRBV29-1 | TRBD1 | TGCTGTCAGGCGGAGACAGGGGGCAACACCGGGGAGCTGTTTTTT | CCQAETGGNTGELFF
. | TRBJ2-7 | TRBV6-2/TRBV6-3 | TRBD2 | TGTGCCAGCAGCGGACTAGCGAGAGCCTACGAGCAGTACTTC | CASSGLARAYEQYF
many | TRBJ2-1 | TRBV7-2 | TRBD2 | TGTGCCAGCAGTTACGGACTAGCGGGATACAATGAGCAGTTCTTC | CASSYGLAGYNEQFF
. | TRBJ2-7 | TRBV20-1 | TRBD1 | TGCAGTGCTCTCACGACAGGGTTCTACGAGCAGTACTTC | CSALTTGFYEQYF
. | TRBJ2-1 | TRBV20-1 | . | TGCAGTGCTAGGTTAGGGGGCTCCTACAATGAGCAGTTCTTC | CSARLGGSYNEQFF
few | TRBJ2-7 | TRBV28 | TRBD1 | TGTGCCACCCGGACAGGAGGTATCCACGAGCAGTACTTC | CATRTGGIHEQYF
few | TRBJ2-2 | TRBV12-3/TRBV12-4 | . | TGTGCCAGCAGTTTACGGTACACCGGGGAGCTGTTTTTT | CASSLRYTGELFF
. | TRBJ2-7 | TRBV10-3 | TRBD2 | TGTGCCATCAGTGAGGAGCGGGAGAGGAACGAGCAGTACTTC | CAISEERERNEQYF
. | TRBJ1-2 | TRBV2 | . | TGTGCCAGCAGTGACATTAGGGTACTATCTAGTGGCTACACCTTC | CASSDIRVLSSGYTF
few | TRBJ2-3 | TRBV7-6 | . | TGTGCCAGCAGCTTAGAGTACGGCGGTACAGATACGCAGTATTTT | CASSLEYGGTDTQYF
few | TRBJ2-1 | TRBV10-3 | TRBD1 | TGTGCCATCAGTGACCAGGGACAGGGAGTCAATGAGCAGTTCTTC | CAISDQGQGVNEQFF
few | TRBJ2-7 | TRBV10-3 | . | TGTGCCATCAGTGAGTCGGAGATGGGCCCCTACGAGCAGTACTTC | CAISESEMGPYEQYF
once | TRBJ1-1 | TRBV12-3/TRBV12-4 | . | TGTGCCAGCAGTTCTCAAAGGTCCCGATCTGAAGCTTTCTTT | CASSSQRSRSEAFF